These 20 T cell receptor beta chains were sequenced from one sample in a study of cytomegalovirus exposure and HLA in healthy donors. Here immunoSEQ multiplex PCR was the method, and the copy in TCRdb shows in-frame clones only, minus some. The data hold 120,000 to 150,000 clones, with more than 85% observed a single time. Input material: PBMCs. These receptors all stem from a man between 18 and 29 years old in good health and CMV-seronegative.

The chain combines TRBV7-8 with TRBJ1-5; 8 bases match TRBD1. V trimming: 0 bases; J trimming: 6 bases; junction bases outside the gene matches: 7. CDR3 length equals 16 residues. Germline V gene lookup returns CDR1 SGHVS and CDR2 FQNEAQ. CDR3 sequence reads: CASSLARTGLSQPQHF. CDR3 nucleotides: TGTGCCAGCAGCTTAGCGCGGACAGGGCTGAGTCAGCCCCAGCATTTT.

The chain recombines TRBV7-3 with TRBJ2-6, with 9 bases matching TRBD1. This CDR3 is built from 14 residues. Germline-derived CDR1 and CDR2 are SGHTA and FQGTGA. J gave up 4 bases and V 8 bases, and 3 bases lay outside the gene matches. DNA for the CDR3: TGTGCCAGCGGGACAGGGAACGGGGCCAACGTCCTGACTTTC. Translated: CASGTGNGANVLTF.

J is TRBJ1-1 and V is TRBV30, with D hard to call. The CDR3 sequence is 12 residues long. Germline V gene sequence: CDR1 GTSNPN, CDR2 SVGIG (reference sequence). The CDR3 region is CAQSLGRSEAFF. CDR3 nucleotide sequence: TGTGCTCAGAGTTTGGGCAGAAGTGAAGCTTTCTTT.

The chain has TRBV9 and TRBJ2-1; 8 nucleotides align to TRBD2. V lost 4 bases and J lost 1; bases outside the gene matches: 7. Germline CDR1 reads SGDLS; CDR2 reads YYNGEE. The CDR3 sequence is 16 residues long. CDR3: CASSLPGGISYNEQFF. The CDR3 DNA reads TGTGCCAGCAGCCTTCCGGGGGGGATTTCCTACAATGAGCAGTTCTTC.

CDR3 bases: TGTGCCAGCAGCGTATTTGCGGAACGTAATGAAAAACTGTTTTTT. This encodes CASSVFAERNEKLFF. The chain is built from TRBV9 and TRBJ1-4; D unclear. V dropped 1 base and J dropped 4 bases, with 11 bases sitting between them. The CDR3 has 15 amino acids. Germline values: CDR1 SGDLS, CDR2 YYNGEE.

In nucleotides, the CDR3 is TGTGCCAGCAGCGTCAGGGGGACGCCGAACACTGAAGCTTTCTTT. This gives the protein CASSVRGTPNTEAFF. This chain links TRBV9 with TRBJ1-1; 7 bases match TRBD1. After removal of 2 bases from V and 1 base from J, the junction contained 5 bases not matched to a gene. The germline V gene encodes CDR1 SGDLS and CDR2 YYNGEE. The CDR3 sequence is 15 residues long. Filled out from reference TRBV9 and TRBJ1-1, the complete variable domain reads DSGVTQTPKHLITATGQRVTLRCSPRSGDLSVYWYQQSLDQGLQFLIQYYNGEERAKGNILERFSAQQFPDLHSELNLSSLELGDSALYFCASSVRGTPNTEAFFGQGTRLTVV.

V and J are TRBV6-5 and TRBJ2-2; possible D gene TRBD1, 5 bases. Looked up from germline, CDR1 is MNHEY and CDR2 is SVGAGI. V lost 8 bases to trimming and J lost 5 bases, with 9 bases between them. The CDR3 totals 12 residues. The CDR3 sequence is CASGQTTGELFF. As DNA, the CDR3 is TGTGCCAGCGGACAAACTACCGGGGAGCTGTTTTTT.

The chain is built from TRBV7-2 and TRBJ2-7; 7 positions agree with TRBD1. Germline V CDR1 and CDR2: SGHTA, FQGNSA. J gave up 1 base and V 2 bases, and 5 bases lay outside the gene matches. CDR3 size: 15 residues. This chain's CDR3 is CASSLRDSGSYEQYF. For the CDR3, the DNA is TGTGCCAGCAGCTTAAGGGACAGTGGTTCCTACGAGCAGTACTTC.

This chain links TRBV6-5 with TRBJ2-5, with a weak D call TRBD2 (7 bases). The V gene lost 2 bases and the J gene lost 4 bases, with 11 bases spanning the gap. Germline CDR1 reads MNHEY; CDR2 reads SVGAGI. The CDR3 loop spans 14 amino acids. In nucleotides, the CDR3 is TGTGCCAGCAGTTACATCGGGGGGCCAGAGACCCAGTACTTC. Translating it yields CASSYIGGPETQYF.

The rearrangement joins TRBV19 to TRBJ2-1; weak D call: TRBD1 (5 bases). Looked up from germline, CDR1 is LNHDA and CDR2 is SQIVND (reference sequence). The CDR3 loop spans 14 amino acids. The V and J ends lost 7 bases and 4 bases respectively, with 14 bases between them. The CDR3 region is CASTPRGHYNEQFF. For the CDR3, the DNA is TGTGCCAGTACTCCAAGGGGCCATTACAATGAGCAGTTCTTC. Combining the CDR3 with reference TRBV19 and TRBJ2-1 gives the whole variable domain DGGITQSPKYLFRKEGQNVTLSCEQNLNHDAMYWYRQDPGQGLRLIYYSQIVNDFQKGDIAEGYSVSREKKESFPLTVTSAQKNPTAFYLCASTPRGHYNEQFFGPGTRLTVL.

This clone has just a few counts. J is TRBJ2-1 and V is TRBV18; possibly TRBD2 for D (6 bases). V dropped 0 bases and J dropped 7 bases, with 7 bases sitting between them. The CDR3 is made up of 13 amino acids. In germline, CDR1 is KGHSH, CDR2 LQKENI. In DNA form, the CDR3 reads TGTGCCAGCTCACCACCGGGGGGAAATGAGCAGTTCTTC. Its protein product is CASSPPGGNEQFF. Supplemented by reference TRBV18 and TRBJ2-1, the full variable domain reads NAGVMQNPRHLVRRRGQEARLRCSPMKGHSHVYWYRQLPEEGLKFMVYLQKENIIDESGMPKERFSAEFPKEGPSILRIQQVVRGDSAAYFCASSPPGGNEQFFGPGTRLTVL.

The V gene is TRBV19, the J gene TRBJ2-1, with a weak D call TRBD2 (7 bases). The V gene's germline CDR1 is LNHDA and CDR2 SQIVND (reference sequence). Trimming pared 6 bases from V and 6 bases from J, leaving 12 bases between. The CDR3 is made up of 13 amino acids. CDR3 amino acids: CASSERGGNEQFF. DNA of the CDR3: TGTGCCAGTAGCGAGAGGGGGGGCAATGAGCAGTTCTTC. The variable domain in full, with the rest retrieved from reference TRBV19 and TRBJ2-1, is DGGITQSPKYLFRKEGQNVTLSCEQNLNHDAMYWYRQDPGQGLRLIYYSQIVNDFQKGDIAEGYSVSREKKESFPLTVTSAQKNPTAFYLCASSERGGNEQFFGPGTRLTVL.

The chain links TRBV6-5 to TRBJ2-1; the D gene is possibly TRBD1 (5 bases). Germline lookup yields CDR1 MNHEY and CDR2 SVGAGI. Trimming removed 3 bases at V and 10 bases at J, with 16 bases between. The CDR3 has 14 amino acids. CDR3 region: CASSYLDWGDEQFF. The CDR3 DNA sequence: TGTGCCAGCAGTTATCTAGACTGGGGCGACGAGCAGTTCTTC.

The V and J genes are TRBV18 and TRBJ2-7; tentatively, D is TRBD1 (7 bases). Germline lookup yields CDR1 KGHSH and CDR2 LQKENI. V lost 2 bases and J lost 4, with 15 bases in between. The CDR3 length is 15 residues. The CDR3 DNA reads TGTGCCAGCTCACCAGCGGGACAGAGTCAGTACGAGCAGTACTTC. As protein: CASSPAGQSQYEQYF. The complete variable domain, with remaining parts taken from reference TRBV18 and TRBJ2-7, reads NAGVMQNPRHLVRRRGQEARLRCSPMKGHSHVYWYRQLPEEGLKFMVYLQKENIIDESGMPKERFSAEFPKEGPSILRIQQVVRGDSAAYFCASSPAGQSQYEQYFGPGTRLTVT.

The J gene is TRBJ2-3, the V gene TRBV6-5, with D perhaps TRBD2 (7 bases). Germline CDR1 MNHEY, CDR2 SVGAGI. The CDR3 length is 15 residues. The V and J ends lost 10 bases and 2 bases respectively, with 19 bases between them. Here the CDR3 reads CATSPMGGATDTQYF. CDR3 DNA sequence: TGTGCCACCTCGCCGATGGGGGGGGCCACAGATACGCAGTATTTT.

CDR3 sequence: CASSLFAGGTGELFF. CDR3 in DNA: TGTGCCAGCAGTTTATTTGCCGGAGGGACCGGGGAGCTGTTTTTT. V gene TRBV28 combines with J gene TRBJ2-2; tentatively, D is TRBD2 (6 bases). The CDR3 runs 15 residues. Trimming left V 1 base short and J 5 bases short, with 11 bases between. Germline V lookup: CDR1 MDHEN, CDR2 SYDVKM.

V is TRBV5-4 and J is TRBJ1-6, with 7 nucleotides matching TRBD1. The J segment lost 8 bases and the V segment lost 4 bases, leaving 6 bases of the junction unmatched. The V gene's germline CDR1 is SGHNT and CDR2 YYREEE (reference sequence). The CDR3 is 14 residues long. The CDR3 DNA reads TGTGCCAGCAGCATGACAGGGACGTATTCACCCCTCCACTTT. Translated, it gives CASSMTGTYSPLHF.

This chain links TRBV11-2 with TRBJ2-5; 15 positions agree with TRBD2. Trimming removed 3 bases from V and 5 bases from J; junction bases left unmatched: 1. The germline V gene encodes CDR1 SGHAT and CDR2 FQNNGV. This CDR3 is 15 amino acids long. CDR3 amino acids: CASSFGLAGGETQYF. Here the CDR3 DNA reads TGTGCCAGCAGCTTTGGACTAGCGGGGGGGGAGACCCAGTACTTC.

The V call is TRBV7-2, the J call TRBJ1-1, with 7 nucleotides matching TRBD1. There are 15 residues in the CDR3. Trimming took 4 bases from V and 5 from J; bases not matched to a gene: 10. CDR1 is SGHTA and CDR2 is FQGNSA in the germline V gene. Here the CDR3 DNA reads TGTGCCAGCAGCTACCGACAGGGTGGGGGAACTGAAGCTTTCTTT. It specifies CASSYRQGGGTEAFF. The whole variable domain, remainder taken from reference TRBV7-2 and TRBJ1-1, is GAGVSQSPSNKVTEKGKDVELRCDPISGHTALYWYRQSLGQGLEFLIYFQGNSAPDKSGLPSDRFSAERTGGSVSTLTIQRTQQEDSAVYLCASSYRQGGGTEAFFGQGTRLTVV.

The gene calls are TRBV2 and TRBJ2-7, with 7 positions matching TRBD1. V lost 6 bases to trimming and J lost 3 bases; unmatched junction nucleotides: 5. Germline V gene lookup returns CDR1 SNHLY and CDR2 FYNNEI. There are 13 residues in the CDR3. DNA of the CDR3: TGTGCCAGCAGGATAACAGGGGTCTACGAGCAGTACGTC. Its translation is CASRITGVYEQYV.